This T cell receptor beta chain appears in the sequencing data of a study of beta chain features in type 1 diabetes. Study information: Across every sample, about 110 million sorted cells were examined in total. Broader study findings: Among patients with Type 1 diabetes, TCRB CDR3s were moderately but significantly shorter in every one of the four CD4+ subsets. Cells with high TCR expression could be over-represented by cDNA sequencing.

This clone came up a few times. What it binds is not known. The germline V and J ends were trimmed by 5 bases and 3 bases, with 14 bases remaining between them. The CDR3 covers 15 residues. CDR1 is MNHEY and CDR2 is SVGAGI in the germline V gene. The study reverse transcribed the entire isolated RNA, so it sequenced expressed TCRB transcripts. Each sample of naive, central memory or regulatory T cells had, on average, about 3.6 million reads. Profiling relied on immunoSEQ multiplex PCR, and the TCRdb table lists in-frame clones only, not all of them. The repertoire holds about 220,000 clones, around 9.9% seen once, with 1% to 1.5% in the top ten.

Sequenced sample: central memory CD4+ T cells from blood. The rearrangement joins TRBV6-5 to TRBJ2-1; D ambiguous. This TCR derives from a man aged 18-30 years in good health. The chain's CDR3 is CASSPRLDLYNEQFF. CDR3 DNA sequence: TGTGCCAGCAGTCCCCGACTGGATCTCTACAATGAGCAGTTCTTC.